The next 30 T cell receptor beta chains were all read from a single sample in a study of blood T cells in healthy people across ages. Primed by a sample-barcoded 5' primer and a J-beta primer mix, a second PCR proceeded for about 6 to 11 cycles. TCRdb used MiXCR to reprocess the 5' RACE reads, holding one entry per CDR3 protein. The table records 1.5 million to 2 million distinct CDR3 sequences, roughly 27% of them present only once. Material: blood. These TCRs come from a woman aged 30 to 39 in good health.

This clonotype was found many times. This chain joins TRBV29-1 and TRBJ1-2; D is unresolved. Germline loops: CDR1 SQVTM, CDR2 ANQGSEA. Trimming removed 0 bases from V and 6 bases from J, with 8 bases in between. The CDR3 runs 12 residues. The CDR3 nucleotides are TGCAGCGTTGAAGATACTGAAGATGGCTACACCTTC. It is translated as CSVEDTEDGYTF.

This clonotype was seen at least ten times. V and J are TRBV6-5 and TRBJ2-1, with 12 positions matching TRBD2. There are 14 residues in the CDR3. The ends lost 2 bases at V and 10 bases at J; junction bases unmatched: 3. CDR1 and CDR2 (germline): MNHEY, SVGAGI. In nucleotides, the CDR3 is TGTGCCAGCAGTTACGGACTAGCGGGAAACGAGCAGTTCTTC. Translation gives CASSYGLAGNEQFF.

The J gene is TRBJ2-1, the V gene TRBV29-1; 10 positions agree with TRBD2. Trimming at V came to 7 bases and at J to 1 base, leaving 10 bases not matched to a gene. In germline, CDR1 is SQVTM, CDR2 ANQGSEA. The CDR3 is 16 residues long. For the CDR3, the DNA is TGCAGCGGGATACAGAGCGGGAGGGGTTCCTACAATGAGCAGTTCTTC. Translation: CSGIQSGRGSYNEQFF.

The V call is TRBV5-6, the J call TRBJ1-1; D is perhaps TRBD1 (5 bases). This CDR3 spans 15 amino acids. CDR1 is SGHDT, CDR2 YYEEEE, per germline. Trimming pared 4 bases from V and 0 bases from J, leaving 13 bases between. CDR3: CASSPDRVLNTEAFF. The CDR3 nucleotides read TGTGCCAGCAGCCCAGACAGAGTACTGAACACTGAAGCTTTCTTT.

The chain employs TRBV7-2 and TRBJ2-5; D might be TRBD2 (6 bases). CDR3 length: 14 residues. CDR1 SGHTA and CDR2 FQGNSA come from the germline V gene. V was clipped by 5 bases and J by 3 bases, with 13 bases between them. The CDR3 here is CASSHGRAEETQYF. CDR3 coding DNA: TGTGCCAGCAGCCACGGGAGAGCGGAAGAGACCCAGTACTTC.

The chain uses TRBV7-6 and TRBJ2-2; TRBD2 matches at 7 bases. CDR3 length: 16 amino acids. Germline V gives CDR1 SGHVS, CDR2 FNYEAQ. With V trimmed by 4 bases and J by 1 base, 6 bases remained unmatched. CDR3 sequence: CASSWALAENTGELFF. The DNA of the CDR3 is TGTGCCAGCAGCTGGGCCCTAGCGGAGAACACCGGGGAGCTGTTTTTT.

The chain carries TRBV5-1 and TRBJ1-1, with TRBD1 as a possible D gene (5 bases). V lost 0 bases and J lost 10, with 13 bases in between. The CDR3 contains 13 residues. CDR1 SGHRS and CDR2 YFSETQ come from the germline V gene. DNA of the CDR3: TGCGCCAGCAGCTTGGGCCAGGGAGGTCGAGCTTTCTTT. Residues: CASSLGQGGRAFF.

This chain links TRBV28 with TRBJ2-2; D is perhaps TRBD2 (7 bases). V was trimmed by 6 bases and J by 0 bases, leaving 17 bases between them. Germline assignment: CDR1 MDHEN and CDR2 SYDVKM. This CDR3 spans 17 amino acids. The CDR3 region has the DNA TGTGCCAGCAGCTCCTCGATGCGGGGGCCGAACACCGGGGAGCTGTTTTTT. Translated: CASSSSMRGPNTGELFF.

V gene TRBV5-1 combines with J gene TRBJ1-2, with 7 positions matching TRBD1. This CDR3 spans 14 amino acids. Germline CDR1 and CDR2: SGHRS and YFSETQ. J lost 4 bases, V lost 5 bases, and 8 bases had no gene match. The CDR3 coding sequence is TGCGCCAGCAGAAACGGACAGGACCTCTATGGCTACACCTTC. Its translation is CASRNGQDLYGYTF.

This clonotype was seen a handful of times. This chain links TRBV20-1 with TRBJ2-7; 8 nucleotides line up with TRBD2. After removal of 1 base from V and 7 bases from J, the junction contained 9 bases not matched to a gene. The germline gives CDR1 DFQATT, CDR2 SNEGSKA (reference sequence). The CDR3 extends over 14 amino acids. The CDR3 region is CSARGGSGRGEQYF. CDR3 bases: TGCAGTGCTAGAGGGGGAAGCGGGAGAGGGGAGCAGTACTTC.

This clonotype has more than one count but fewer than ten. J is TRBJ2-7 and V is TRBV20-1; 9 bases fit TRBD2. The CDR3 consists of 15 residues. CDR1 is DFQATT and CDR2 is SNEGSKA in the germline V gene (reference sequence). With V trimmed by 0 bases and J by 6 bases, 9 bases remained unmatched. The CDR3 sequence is CSARDFSAGGIEQYF. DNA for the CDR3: TGCAGTGCTAGAGATTTCTCAGCGGGAGGCATCGAGCAGTACTTC.

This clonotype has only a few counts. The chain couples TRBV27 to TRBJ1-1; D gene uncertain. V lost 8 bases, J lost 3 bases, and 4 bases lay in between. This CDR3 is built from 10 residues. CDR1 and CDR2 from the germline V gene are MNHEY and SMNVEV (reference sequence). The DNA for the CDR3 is TGTGCCAGCGGACACACTGAAGCTTTCTTT. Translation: CASGHTEAFF.

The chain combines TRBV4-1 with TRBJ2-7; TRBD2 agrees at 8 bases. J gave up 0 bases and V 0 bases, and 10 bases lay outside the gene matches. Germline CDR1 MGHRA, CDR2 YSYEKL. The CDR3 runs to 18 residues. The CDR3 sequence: CASSQDRSGGVNSYEQYF. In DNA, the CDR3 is TGCGCCAGCAGCCAAGATCGTTCGGGGGGGGTGAACTCCTACGAGCAGTACTTC.

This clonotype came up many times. The CDR3 sequence: CASSRDGGANVLTF. The CDR3 DNA reads as TGCGCCAGCAGTAGGGACGGTGGGGCCAACGTCCTGACTTTC. The chain recombines TRBV10-2 with TRBJ2-6, with D tentatively TRBD1 or TRBD2 (5 bases each). The CDR3 sequence is 14 residues long. V was pared by 5 bases and J by 3 bases, with 8 bases between. Germline V gene lookup returns CDR1 WSHSY and CDR2 SAAADI.

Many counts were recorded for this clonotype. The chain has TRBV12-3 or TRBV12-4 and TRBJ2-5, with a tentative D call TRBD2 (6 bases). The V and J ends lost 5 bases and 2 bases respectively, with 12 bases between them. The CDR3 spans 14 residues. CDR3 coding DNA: TGTGCCAGCAGTCCGGGACTGAGTCAAGAGACCCAGTACTTC. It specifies CASSPGLSQETQYF.

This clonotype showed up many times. CDR3 in amino acids: CATSDLPQGWFF. In DNA, the CDR3 is TGTGCCACCAGTGATTTGCCCCAGGGGTGGTTCTTC. The V gene is TRBV24-1, the J gene TRBJ2-1; D possibly corresponds to TRBD1 (6 bases). Trimming removed 0 bases at V and 15 bases at J, with 11 bases between. This CDR3 is 12 amino acids long. From germline, CDR1 is KGHDR and CDR2 SFDVKD.

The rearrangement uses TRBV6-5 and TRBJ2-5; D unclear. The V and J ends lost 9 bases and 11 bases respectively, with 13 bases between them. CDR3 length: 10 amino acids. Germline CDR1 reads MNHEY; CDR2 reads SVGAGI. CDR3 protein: CASMWDEQYF. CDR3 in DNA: TGTGCCAGTATGTGGGATGAGCAGTACTTC.

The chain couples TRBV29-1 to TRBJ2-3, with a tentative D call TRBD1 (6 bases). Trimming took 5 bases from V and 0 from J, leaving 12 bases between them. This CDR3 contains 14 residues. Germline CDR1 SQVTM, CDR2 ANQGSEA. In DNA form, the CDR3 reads TGCAGCGTTCTGGGGGCAGCTAGCACAGATACGCAGTATTTT. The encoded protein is CSVLGAASTDTQYF.

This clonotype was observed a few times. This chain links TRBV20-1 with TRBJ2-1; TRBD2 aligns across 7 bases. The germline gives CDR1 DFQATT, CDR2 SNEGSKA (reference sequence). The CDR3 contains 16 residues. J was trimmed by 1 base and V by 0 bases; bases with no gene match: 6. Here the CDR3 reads CSARDGAGGSYNEQFF. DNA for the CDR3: TGCAGTGCTAGAGATGGGGCCGGGGGGTCCTACAATGAGCAGTTCTTC.

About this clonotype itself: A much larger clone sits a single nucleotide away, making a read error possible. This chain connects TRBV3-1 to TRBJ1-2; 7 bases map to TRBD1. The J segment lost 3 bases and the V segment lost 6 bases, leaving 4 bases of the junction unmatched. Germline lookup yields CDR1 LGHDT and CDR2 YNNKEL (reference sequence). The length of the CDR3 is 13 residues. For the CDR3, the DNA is TGTGCCAGCAGTCAGACAGGGTACTATGGCTACACCTTC. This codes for CASSQTGYYGYTF.

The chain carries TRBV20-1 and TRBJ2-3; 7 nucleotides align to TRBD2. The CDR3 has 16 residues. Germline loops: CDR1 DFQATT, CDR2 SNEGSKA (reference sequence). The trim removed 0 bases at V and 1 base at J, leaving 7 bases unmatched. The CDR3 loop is CSARDSGRDGTDTQYF. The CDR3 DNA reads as TGCAGTGCTAGAGATAGTGGGAGGGACGGCACAGATACGCAGTATTTT.

CDR3 DNA sequence: TGTGCCAGCAGTTACTCGGGGTTCTCCTACGAGCAGTACTTC. It encodes CASSYSGFSYEQYF. This chain joins TRBV6-2 or TRBV6-3 and TRBJ2-7; D unclear. CDR1 and CDR2 (germline): MNHEY, SVGEGT. The length of the CDR3 is 14 residues. Trimming stripped 0 bases from V and 0 bases from J, with 6 bases between.

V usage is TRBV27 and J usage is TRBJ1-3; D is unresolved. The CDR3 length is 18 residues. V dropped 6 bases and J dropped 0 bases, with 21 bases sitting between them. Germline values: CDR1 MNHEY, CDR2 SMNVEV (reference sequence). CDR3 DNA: TGTGCCAGCAGGAAATTTCCCGGGGAACTCCCCTCTGGAAACACCATATATTTT. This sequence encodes CASRKFPGELPSGNTIYF.

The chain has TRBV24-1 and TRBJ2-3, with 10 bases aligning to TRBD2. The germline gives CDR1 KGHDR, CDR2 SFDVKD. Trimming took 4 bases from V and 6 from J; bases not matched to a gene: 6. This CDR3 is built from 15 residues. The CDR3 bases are TGTGCCACCAGTGAGTTAGCGGGGGGTCTTGATACGCAGTATTTT. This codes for CATSELAGGLDTQYF.

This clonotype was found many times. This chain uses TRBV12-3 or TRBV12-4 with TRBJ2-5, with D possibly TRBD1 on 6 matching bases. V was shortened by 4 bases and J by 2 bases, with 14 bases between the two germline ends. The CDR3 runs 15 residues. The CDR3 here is CASSSSAQGQETQYF. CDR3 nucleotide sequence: TGTGCCAGCAGTTCCTCAGCCCAGGGGCAAGAGACCCAGTACTTC.

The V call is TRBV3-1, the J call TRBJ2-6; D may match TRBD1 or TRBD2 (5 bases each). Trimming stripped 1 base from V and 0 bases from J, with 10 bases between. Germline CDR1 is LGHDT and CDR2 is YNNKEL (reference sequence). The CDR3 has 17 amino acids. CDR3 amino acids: CASSQVGAFSGANVLTF. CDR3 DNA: TGTGCCAGCAGCCAAGTCGGGGCTTTCTCTGGGGCCAACGTCCTGACTTTC.

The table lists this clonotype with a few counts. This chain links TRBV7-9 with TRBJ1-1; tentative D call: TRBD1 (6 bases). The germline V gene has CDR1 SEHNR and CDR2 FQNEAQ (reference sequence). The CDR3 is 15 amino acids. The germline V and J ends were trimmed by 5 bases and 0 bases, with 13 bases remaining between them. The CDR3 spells CASSVGQLMNTEAFF. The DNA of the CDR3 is TGTGCCAGCAGCGTTGGACAGCTCATGAACACTGAAGCTTTCTTT.

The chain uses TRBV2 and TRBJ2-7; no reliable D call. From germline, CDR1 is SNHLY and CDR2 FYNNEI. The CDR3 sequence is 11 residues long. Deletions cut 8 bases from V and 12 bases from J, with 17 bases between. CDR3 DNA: TGTGCCAGCTCCCAACTCGAGACCCTGTACTTC. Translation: CASSQLETLYF.

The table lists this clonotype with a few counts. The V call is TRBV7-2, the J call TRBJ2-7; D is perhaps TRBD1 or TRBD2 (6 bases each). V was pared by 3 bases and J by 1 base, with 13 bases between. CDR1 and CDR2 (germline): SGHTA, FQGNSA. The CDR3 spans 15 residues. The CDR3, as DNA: TGTGCCAGCAGCTTCGGTGGGGGGCGGTCCTACGAGCAGTACTTC. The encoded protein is CASSFGGGRSYEQYF. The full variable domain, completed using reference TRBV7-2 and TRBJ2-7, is GAGVSQSPSNKVTEKGKDVELRCDPISGHTALYWYRQSLGQGLEFLIYFQGNSAPDKSGLPSDRFSAERTGGSVSTLTIQRTQQEDSAVYLCASSFGGGRSYEQYFGPGTRLTVT.

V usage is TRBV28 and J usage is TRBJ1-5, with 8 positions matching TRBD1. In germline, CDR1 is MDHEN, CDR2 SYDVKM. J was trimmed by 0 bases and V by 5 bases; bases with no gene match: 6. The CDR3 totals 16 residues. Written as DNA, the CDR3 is TGTGCCAGCAGTCCTGGGACAGGAGGTAGCAATCAGCCCCAGCATTTT. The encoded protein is CASSPGTGGSNQPQHF.